Given below is one TCR beta chain in context. This sample was included in a study of Tregs in tolerant kidney transplant recipients. The CDR3 runs to 14 residues. V dropped 2 bases and J dropped 4; count of bases not matched to a gene: 4. CDR1 is SGHNT, CDR2 YYREEE, per germline (reference sequence). Recipients received nonmyeloablative bone marrow transplants from related graft donors, with transient mixed chimerism. Measured with immunoSEQ multiplex PCR; TCRdb has only the in-frame clones, and not every one. The sample lists around 86,000 clones; around 90% were seen once. The chain employs TRBV5-4 and TRBJ1-2; 8 bases fit TRBD1. The sequence was obtained from a human patient who received a combined kidney and bone marrow transplant. Part of the T cells may come from the graft donor. The specimen was CD4+ T cells from blood (PBMCs), collected 24 months after the transplant. CDR3 residues: CASSFWTGTYGYTF. CDR3 sequence (DNA): TGTGCCAGCAGCTTTTGGACAGGGACCTATGGCTACACCTTC.